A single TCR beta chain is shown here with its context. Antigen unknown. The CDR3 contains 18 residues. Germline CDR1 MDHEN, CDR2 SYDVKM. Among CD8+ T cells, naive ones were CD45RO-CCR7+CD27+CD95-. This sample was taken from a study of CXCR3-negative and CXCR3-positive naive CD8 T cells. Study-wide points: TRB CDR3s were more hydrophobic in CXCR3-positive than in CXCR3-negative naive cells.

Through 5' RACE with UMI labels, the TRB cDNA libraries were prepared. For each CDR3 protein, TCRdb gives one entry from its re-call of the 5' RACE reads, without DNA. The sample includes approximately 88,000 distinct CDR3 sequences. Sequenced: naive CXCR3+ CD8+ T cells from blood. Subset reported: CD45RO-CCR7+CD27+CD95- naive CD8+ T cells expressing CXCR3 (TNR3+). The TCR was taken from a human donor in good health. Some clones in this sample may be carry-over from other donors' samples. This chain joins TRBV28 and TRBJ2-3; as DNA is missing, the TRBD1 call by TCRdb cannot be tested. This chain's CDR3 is CASSFVYGGETGTDTQYF.